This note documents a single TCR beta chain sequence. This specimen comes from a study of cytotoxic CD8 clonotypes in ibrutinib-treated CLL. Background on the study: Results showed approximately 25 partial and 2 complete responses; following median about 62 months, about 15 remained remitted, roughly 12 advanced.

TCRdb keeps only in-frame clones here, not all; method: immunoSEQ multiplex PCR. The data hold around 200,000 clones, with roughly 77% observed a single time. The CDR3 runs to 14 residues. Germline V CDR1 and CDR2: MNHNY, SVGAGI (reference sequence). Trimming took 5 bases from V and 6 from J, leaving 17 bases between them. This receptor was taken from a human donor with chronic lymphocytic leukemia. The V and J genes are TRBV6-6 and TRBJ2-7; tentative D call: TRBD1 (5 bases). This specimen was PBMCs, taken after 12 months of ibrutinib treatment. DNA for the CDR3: TGTGCCAGCAGTCAGACCAGGGATTCGGGCGAGCAGTACTTC. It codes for CASSQTRDSGEQYF.